This T cell receptor (beta chain) is drawn from a study of regulatory T cells in long-lasting Graves disease. Time point indicated: persistent/refractory GD, antithyroid drugs over 5 years with positive TRAb. PBMCs were the source of the RNA used for TCR sequencing. In this cohort, patients came from an endocrinology department located in Xi'an, China. With respect to this clonotype: Its target is not known.

The TCR beta library used iRepertoire HTBI primers with Arm-PCR amplification of CDR3. TCRdb independently ran MiXCR on the multiplex PCR reads; one entry per CDR3 protein. The data contain about 310,000 distinct CDR3 sequences, around a fifth of them singletons. General observations from the study: Persistent patients shared more public clonotypes (about 3,000) than newly diagnosed patients (around 910). Thyroid tissue went unstudied; only peripheral blood was examined. Under persistent disease, TRBV28, TRBJ1-2 and TRBJ2-5 were used preferentially.

The CDR3 length is 13 residues. CDR1 and CDR2 (germline): MNHEY, SMNVEV (reference sequence). V lost 9 bases to trimming and J lost 0 bases, with 8 bases between them. The sequenced sample was peripheral blood mononuclear cells (PBMCs), obtained when the disease was refractory, from a patient treated with antithyroid drugs. This clonotype was sampled from a female donor with Graves disease. The chain employs TRBV27 and TRBJ2-2, with D possibly matching TRBD2 (6 bases). In DNA form, the CDR3 reads TGTGCCAGTCGGGAGACGAACACCGGGGAGCTGTTTTTT. This translates into CASRETNTGELFF.